This T cell receptor (beta chain) was captured in a study of a mutant IDH1 vaccine in newly diagnosed glioma (dated by TCRdb to about 2021). About the study as a whole: Of the 25 to 40 patients who were treated, 62.5% were male and about 40% were female, and the mean age was roughly 40 years. Prior to enrollment, standard therapy consisting of radiotherapy alone, temozolomide alone, or radiochemotherapy with temozolomide had been administered to patients, with the combination being received by most patients. Peripheral blood was collected at six visits: V03 (baseline), V05, V07, V10, V12 and V13. Longitudinal TCRB deep sequencing was done for 20 to 25 treated patients, wherever samples were available for exploratory analyses.

CDR1 and CDR2 are read off the germline V gene (reference sequence) as LNHDA and SQIVND. The CDR3 covers 14 residues, taking in both the cysteine and the phenylalanine. The kept DNA is CDR3 alone, 42 bases in frame from the first base. V is clipped by 3 bases and J by 10 bases, and the sequence between their germline boundaries is 13 bases long. On the study overall, not on this receptor specifically: Immune responses induced by the vaccine were seen in around 93% of patients across multiple MHC alleles. Pseudoprogression seemed to be unrelated to changes in the top peripheral T cell clonotypes found by TCRB sequencing. PBMC samples for TCRB deep sequencing were selected based on availability. According to the authors, sample limitations meant that analyses of patient blood samples could not be reproduced.

This clone showed up just a few times. The antigen this receptor binds is unknown. One base away there is no much larger clone; base qualities are not given. The sample's time point label, in plain terms: baseline, week 1 (first vaccination visit). The treatment or condition label here, explained by the study, means: pre-vaccination baseline after standard-of-care therapy. Donors had newly diagnosed WHO grade 3 or 4 IDH1-mutant astrocytomas with loss of nuclear ATRX. The samples were drawn from NOA16, a multicentre, single-arm, open-label phase I trial in Germany that tested a mutant IDH1 peptide vaccine in humans for the first time. Blood drawn at visit V03 was used as the baseline sample for immunogenicity testing. Genomic DNA for TCRB sequencing was extracted from EDTA blood using the DNeasy Blood and Tissue Kit. The method was the immunoSEQ multiplex PCR assay. The hsTCRB Kit was used according to the manufacturer's protocol to amplify rearranged TCR beta chain sequences. An Illumina MiSeq was used to sequence the TCRB libraries. The study's processing was this. The kit vendor's proprietary platform handled demultiplexing, trimming and gene mapping. TCRdb mirrors the immuneACCESS table, restricted to in-frame sequences. Some clones are absent from its copies; in checked studies, under half trace to an unresolved V gene, and the reason for the others is unknown. That table furnishes V, J and clone size, whereas the DNA furnished D and trimming. The sample yields 75,000 to 100,000 clones; roughly 89% were counted once. The biggest ten clones account for roughly 0.61% of the sample.

The chain couples TRBV19 to TRBJ1-6, with the identity of the D gene unclear. This clonotype was sampled from a woman in her forties or fifties with glioma. Sequences were derived from PBMCs, sampled from a glioma patient treated with radiotherapy, temozolomide or both. The CDR3 sequence is CASSISRASSPLHF. The DNA reads TGTGCCAGTAGTATTTCCCGGGCGTCCTCACCCCTCCACTTT.